This T cell receptor (beta chain) emerged from a study of cytomegalovirus exposure and HLA in healthy donors. Primers: 60 Vbeta forward and 13 Jbeta reverse. Original methodology: Roughly 10 million shared chains were among tens of millions of unique TCR beta chains counted in a later analysis. The assay was immunoSEQ multiplex PCR, and TCRdb's table has in-frame clones only and misses some. That table furnishes V, J and clone size, whereas the DNA furnished D and trimming. Of roughly 43,000 clones in the sample, over 55% were seen once. Whole-study findings and limits: It was taken for granted in presence/absence analyses that sequencing depth across donors was roughly uniform. Later analysis associated a missense DCLRE1C variant with TCR beta V- and J-gene trimming.

Germline CDR1 reads SGHRS; CDR2 reads YFSETQ. Trimming took off 0 bases at V and 9 bases at J, with 15 bases between the two ends. The CDR3 spans 14 residues. Whereas donors were nominally healthy upon sampling, unrecorded immune exposures were probable. This clone has more than one count but fewer than ten. Its antigen is unidentified. The sequence was obtained from a human donor in good health. The rearrangement uses TRBV5-1 and TRBJ2-5; D remains unclear. The sequenced sample consisted of PBMCs. The CDR3 DNA is TGCGCCAGCAGCTTGGCAGGCCTAAGAGTGGCCCAGTACTTC. It codes for CASSLAGLRVAQYF.